This TCR beta chain was documented in a study of CD8+CD57+ T cells in acquired aplastic anemia. Investigators profiled TCR beta VDJ and CDR3 from genomic DNA template. TCRdb independently ran MiXCR on the reads; one entry per CDR3 protein. Among roughly 420,000 distinct CDR3 sequences listed, 55% to 75% were seen once. V was clipped by 6 bases and J by 3 bases; unmatched bases: 17. The CDR3 is 20 residues long. Sequencing was done on a sample of sorted CD4+, CD8+, or CD8+CD57+ T cells (not recorded which) from PBMCs. The chain combines TRBV12-3 or TRBV12-4 with TRBJ2-5; 15 bases line up with TRBD2. The sequence was collected from a human donor in good health, serving as a control. CDR3 coding DNA: TGTGCCAGCAGATCGGCCGGTGGACTAGCGGGGGGGCTAGGAGAAGAGACCCAGTACTTC. Amino acid sequence: CASRSAGGLAGGLGEETQYF.